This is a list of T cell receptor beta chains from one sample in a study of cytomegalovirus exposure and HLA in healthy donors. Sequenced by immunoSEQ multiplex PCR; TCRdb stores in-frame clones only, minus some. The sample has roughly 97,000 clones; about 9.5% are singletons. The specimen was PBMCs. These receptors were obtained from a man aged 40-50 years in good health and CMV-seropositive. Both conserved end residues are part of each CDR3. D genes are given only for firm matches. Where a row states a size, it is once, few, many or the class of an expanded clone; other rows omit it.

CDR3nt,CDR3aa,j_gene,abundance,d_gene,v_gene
TGTGCCAGCAGTGAAGGGTTCCCAGGGGGATATGCCGGGGAGCTGTTTTTT,CASSEGFPGGYAGELFF,TRBJ2-2,few,TRBD1,TRBV25-1
TGTGCCAGCAGCTTGGTAGCGGGAGGCCTCCGGGGGACCCAGTACTTC,CASSLVAGGLRGTQYF,TRBJ2-5,.,TRBD2,TRBV5-6
TGTGCCAGCAGCCCACCCCAGGGTCGTTACGGCTACACCTTC,CASSPPQGRYGYTF,TRBJ1-2,few,.,TRBV9
TGTGCCAGCAGTTTGCACAGCCTAAGACAGAAACCCTACGAGCAGTACTTC,CASSLHSLRQKPYEQYF,TRBJ2-7,.,.,TRBV27
TGCAGCGTTGGGGGCGGGACAGGAGACCCCCCAGATACGCAGTATTTT,CSVGGGTGDPPDTQYF,TRBJ2-3,.,TRBD1,TRBV29-1
TGTGCCAGCAGCTTACAGGGGGTTAGCACTGAAGCTTTCTTT,CASSLQGVSTEAFF,TRBJ1-1,.,TRBD1,TRBV5-4
TGTGCCAGCAGCGGAGTCGAGCAGGGGGCATGGAACGAGCAGTACTTC,CASSGVEQGAWNEQYF,TRBJ2-7,.,TRBD1,TRBV9
TGTGCCAGCAGCTCGGACACCGGGGAGCTGTTTTTT,CASSSDTGELFF,TRBJ2-2,.,.,TRBV7-3
TGTGCCAGCAGGTCCAGGGGGTTCACTAATGAAAAACTGTTTTTT,CASRSRGFTNEKLFF,TRBJ1-4,.,TRBD1,TRBV7-2
TGCGCCAGCAGCCGTGGACTAGCGGGGTGGAGGGTGTCCTACGAGCAGTACTTC,CASSRGLAGWRVSYEQYF,TRBJ2-7,few,TRBD2,TRBV4-1
TGTGCTAGTGGTCTACTAGGCGCCGGGGAGCTGTTTTTT,CASGLLGAGELFF,TRBJ2-2,.,.,TRBV12-5
TGTGCCAGCTCACCTCCAGGACTATCCTACGAGGGGCAGTACTTC,CASSPPGLSYEGQYF,TRBJ2-7,.,.,TRBV18
TGTGCCAGCAGCAAAGCGGGAGGGCAGACCGGGGAGCTGTTTTTT,CASSKAGGQTGELFF,TRBJ2-2,few,TRBD2,TRBV11-3
TGTGCCAGCAGTCCTCGTTTAGCGGGAGTAGGAGTGCAGTACTTC,CASSPRLAGVGVQYF,TRBJ2-7,few,TRBD2,TRBV28
TGTGCCAGCAGTTCCCGACAGTCCATGAACACTGAAGCTTTCTTT,CASSSRQSMNTEAFF,TRBJ1-1,.,.,TRBV25-1
TGCGCCAGCAGCCTTGGCGGGTCCACTAATGAAAAACTGTTTTTT,CASSLGGSTNEKLFF,TRBJ1-4,.,.,TRBV5-1
TGTGCCAGCAGCCTTATGACAGGGACGGATGAAGCTTTCTTT,CASSLMTGTDEAFF,TRBJ1-1,.,TRBD1,TRBV27
TGTGCCAGGGGTTTTCGGGTCGTCACAGATACGCAGTATTTT,CARGFRVVTDTQYF,TRBJ2-3,.,.,TRBV21-1
TGCGCCAGCAGAGGGATTTGGGACAGGGAGAAAGATACGCAGTATTTT,CASRGIWDREKDTQYF,TRBJ2-3,.,TRBD1,TRBV4-1
TGTGCCAGCAGCTTTCCAGGGGTCTACGAGCAGTACTTC,CASSFPGVYEQYF,TRBJ2-7,few,.,TRBV5-4
TGTGCCAGCAAGGTTCTAGCGAACACCGGGGAGCTGTTTTTT,CASKVLANTGELFF,TRBJ2-2,.,.,TRBV14
TGTGCCAACTACGACAGGTGGGGCTATATTGAGCAGTTCTTC,CANYDRWGYIEQFF,TRBJ2-1,.,.,TRBV2
TGCAGCGGGAAGACAGGCCTTAATGAAAAACTGTTTTTT,CSGKTGLNEKLFF,TRBJ1-4,few,.,TRBV29-1
TGTGCCAGCAGCGTAGGGGACTATCGTCTTTATTTT,CASSVGDYRLYF,TRBJ2-3,.,TRBD2,TRBV9
TGTGCCACCAGCAGGCGGACAGGGAGAGAGCCCCAGCATTTT,CATSRRTGREPQHF,TRBJ1-5,few,TRBD1,TRBV15
TGCGCCAGCAGTGAGCCGCCCCGAATCCGGAGCTACGAGCAGTACTTC,CASSEPPRIRSYEQYF,TRBJ2-7,.,.,TRBV10-1
TGTGCCAGCTCACCGGACCGGGACAGTAACTATGGCTACACCTTC,CASSPDRDSNYGYTF,TRBJ1-2,few,TRBD1,TRBV18
TGTGCCAGCACCCTTTCCGGGAGCTCCTACAATGAGCAGTTCTTC,CASTLSGSSYNEQFF,TRBJ2-1,few,.,TRBV7-6
TGCGCCAGCAGCCAAGGCCTAGCACAAGAGACCCAGTACTTC,CASSQGLAQETQYF,TRBJ2-5,.,.,TRBV4-3
TGCGCCAGCAGCTCCTCCGACGGAGGTCGGGAAAAACTGTTTTTT,CASSSSDGGREKLFF,TRBJ1-4,few,.,TRBV5-1
TGTGCCAGCAGCCAAGACCGCGGGAGGGCCTACAATGAGCAGTTCTTC,CASSQDRGRAYNEQFF,TRBJ2-1,once,TRBD2,TRBV14
TGTGCCAGCAGCGCCGTGGGCAGCTCCTATGGCTACACCTTC,CASSAVGSSYGYTF,TRBJ1-2,.,.,TRBV7-9
TGCGCCAGCAGCCAACTAGTCACAGGGGGCTACGAGCAGTACTTC,CASSQLVTGGYEQYF,TRBJ2-7,few,TRBD1,TRBV4-3
TGTGCCTGGAGTAGCAATAATCTTTCACCCCTCCACTTT,CAWSSNNLSPLHF,TRBJ1-6,.,.,TRBV30
TGTGCCAGCAGACAGGGGGCCTATGGCTACACCTTC,CASRQGAYGYTF,TRBJ1-2,.,TRBD1,TRBV25-1
TGTGCCAGCAGGAGCATCCGGGACAGTAATCAGCCCCAGCATTTT,CASRSIRDSNQPQHF,TRBJ1-5,.,TRBD1,TRBV6-5
TGTGCCAGCTCACCACCGAACAACCAAGAGACCCAGTACTTC,CASSPPNNQETQYF,TRBJ2-5,few,.,TRBV18
TGTGCCAGCTATGATCCGGGAGAGACCCAGTACTTC,CASYDPGETQYF,TRBJ2-5,few,.,TRBV6-5
TGTGCCAGCAGCTTAGTCGTCGACAGGGGCGGGTACGAGCAGTACTTC,CASSLVVDRGGYEQYF,TRBJ2-7,few,TRBD1,TRBV7-8
TGTGCCAGCAGGGACAGATTGTACCAAGAGACCCAGTACTTC,CASRDRLYQETQYF,TRBJ2-5,.,.,TRBV2
TGCGCCAGCAGCTCTGCGGGACTAGCGGTTGTCACAGATACGCAGTATTTT,CASSSAGLAVVTDTQYF,TRBJ2-3,.,TRBD2,TRBV5-1
TGTGCCAGCGCCGACCACGGAACTAGCGGGAGACACACAGATACGCAGTATTTT,CASADHGTSGRHTDTQYF,TRBJ2-3,.,TRBD2,TRBV9
TGTGCCAGCAGCCCAGAAAACTACGAGCAGTACTTC,CASSPENYEQYF,TRBJ2-7,few,.,TRBV16
TGCAGTGCTAGTCTTGACAATGAGCAGTTCTTC,CSASLDNEQFF,TRBJ2-1,.,.,TRBV20-1
TGTGCCAGCAGCGGGGGAGGGAGCGAAAAACTGTTTTTT,CASSGGGSEKLFF,TRBJ1-4,few,.,TRBV5-6
TGCGCCAGCAGCTTGGTTAGCGGGAGTATCTACGAGCAGTACTTC,CASSLVSGSIYEQYF,TRBJ2-7,.,TRBD2,TRBV5-1
TGTGCCAGCAGCCACCCCGGGACAGCCTACAATGAGCAGTTCTTC,CASSHPGTAYNEQFF,TRBJ2-1,.,TRBD1,TRBV5-8
TGCGCCAGCAGTTTTTTTCAGGGTGTACGAGGCTACGAGCAGTACTTC,CASSFFQGVRGYEQYF,TRBJ2-7,few,.,TRBV4-1
TGTGCCAGTCTCGAGGTTGGGGAGCAGTTCTTC,CASLEVGEQFF,TRBJ2-1,few,.,TRBV6-1
TGTGCCAGTAGTGTCTGGACAGGGGCGAAAGAGACCCAGTACTTC,CASSVWTGAKETQYF,TRBJ2-5,.,TRBD1,TRBV19
TGTGCCGTAAGGGACAGTGCAACTAATGAAAAACTGTTTTTT,CAVRDSATNEKLFF,TRBJ1-4,few,TRBD1,TRBV10-3
TGTGCCATCCCGAGGGGACAGGGCTCTTACGAGCAGTACTTC,CAIPRGQGSYEQYF,TRBJ2-7,.,TRBD1,TRBV2
TGTGCCAGCAGCTTACAGGGGGCGTATGACGATGAGCAGTTCTTC,CASSLQGAYDDEQFF,TRBJ2-1,few,TRBD1,TRBV7-8
TGTGCCAGTAGTATAACGGGTAACTCCTACAATGAGCAGTTCTTC,CASSITGNSYNEQFF,TRBJ2-1,few,.,TRBV19
TGCGCCAGCAGCTTGGGCGCAGCGGGAGGTAACACAGATACGCAGTATTTT,CASSLGAAGGNTDTQYF,TRBJ2-3,.,TRBD2,TRBV5-1
TGCGCCAGCAGCCAATTGGGGGGGCAAAGTGAAAAACTGTTTTTT,CASSQLGGQSEKLFF,TRBJ1-4,many,.,TRBV4-1
TGTGCCAGCAGCTGGGTGGGGACAGGTAACGTTCAGGATGGCTACACCTTC,CASSWVGTGNVQDGYTF,TRBJ1-2,few,TRBD1,TRBV5-7
TGTGCCAGCAGCGAAGGGGGGGATGGCTACACCTTC,CASSEGGDGYTF,TRBJ1-2,.,.,TRBV11-2